This note documents a single TCR beta chain sequence. The target of this receptor is not known. Base qualities are missing; no much larger clone stands one base away. The germline V gene specifies KGHSH as CDR1 and LQKENI as CDR2. From cysteine to phenylalanine, the CDR3 is 16 amino acids long. The kept DNA is CDR3 alone, 48 bases in frame from the first base. V is cut back by 5 bases and J by 7 bases, with 11 bases in the junction unmatched. From each donor, a single peripheral blood sample of about 100 mL on average was drawn into heparinised tubes. A BD FACSAria II and a panel including CD45RO, CCR7, CD25, CD127, CD95 and CD27 were used to sort naive, central memory, regulatory and stem cell-like memory CD4+ T cells. All sorted populations exceeded 95% purity. Right away, PBMCs were isolated by Lymphoprep density gradient centrifugation and were stained directly, with no culture step. So that batch effects would be minimized, each experiment stained and sorted samples in pairs, pairing one healthy donor with one patient.

This sample is part of a study of beta chain features in type 1 diabetes (dated by TCRdb to the late 2010s). For the wider study: Mean age, gender distribution, total cell number and subset yield were not different between patients and healthy donors. In the study, TCRB repertoires of sorted circulating CD4+ T cell subsets from recently diagnosed type 1 diabetes patients were compared with those of matched healthy donors. Across all samples, approximately 98,000,000 sorted cells were examined, and cell number per subset correlated strongly with RNA yield. Whereas all 30 or so donors provided naive and central memory subsets, regulatory and stem cell-like memory subsets were isolated from just 8 patients and about 8 healthy donors. Overall study results and their limits: A moderate but significant shortening of TCRB CDR3 length was observed in type 1 diabetes patients in all four CD4+ subsets. Only small numbers of individuals were included in the HLA sub-analyses, which left unresolved whether HLA type had any influence on TCRB rearrangement. At VDJ recombination sites, patients with type 1 diabetes made fewer insertions and deleted more nucleotides, a pattern implying thymic rearrangement abnormalities. Naive, central memory and regulatory TCRB repertoires appeared to be more alike among patients than among healthy donors. PCR might favor shorter templates, but patient and control samples were amplified and corrected together, so any skew would affect both groups equally. Because cDNA rather than genomic DNA was sequenced, highly expressing activated cells could have been over-represented, although no difference in activation and CD3 levels was found between groups.

All of the isolated RNA was reverse transcribed with the High Capacity cDNA Reverse Transcription Kit, so expressed TCRB transcripts were sequenced. Naive, central memory and regulatory T cell samples underwent deep immunoSEQ sequencing, averaging around 4 million total reads per sample. Sorted cells were lysed in RLT buffer, and RNA was extracted using DNase-treated RNeasy Micro or Mini kits according to cell number. To prevent cross-contamination, each cell subset was processed individually, whereas patient and healthy donor samples were processed jointly. Using the immunoSEQ multiplex PCR, TCRB sequences were amplified from cDNA into 87-bp fragments spanning the CDR3 region. Sequencing of the amplicons was done on the Illumina HiSeq platform. The published analysis was carried out like this. PCR bias was computationally corrected using synthetic template baselines, reads within Hamming distance 2 were collapsed, and singletons that could not be merged were discarded. Reads were aligned against IMGT so that V, D and J genes, CDR3 length and insertions or deletions at six rearrangement sites could be assigned. Within each subset, clonotype counts were normalized to sorted cell number, after which true diversity and Gini coefficients were computed with the tcR R package. The overlap coefficient, calculated on TCRB nucleotide sequences, was used to measure repertoire sharing. Not all clones reach the TCRdb copy of this immuneACCESS table, which keeps in-frame sequences only. Checked studies attribute under half of the gap to unresolved V genes and leave the rest unexplained. D and trimming were read from the DNA, whereas the V and J calls and clone size are those reported in that table. The sample records approximately 37,000 clones, 50% to 75% of which are singletons. Of the sample, roughly 2% falls within the top ten clones.

The material sequenced was Tregs from blood. Explained via the paper, the cell subset or site label denotes: regulatory CD4+ T cells. This clonotype was obtained from a woman in her 30s in good health. The rearrangement combines TRBV18 with TRBJ2-1, with 10 central nucleotides matching TRBD2. The CDR3 is CASSAAGSGRINEQFF. The DNA sequence is as follows: TGTGCCAGCTCAGCCGCGGGTAGCGGGAGGATAAATGAGCAGTTCTTC.